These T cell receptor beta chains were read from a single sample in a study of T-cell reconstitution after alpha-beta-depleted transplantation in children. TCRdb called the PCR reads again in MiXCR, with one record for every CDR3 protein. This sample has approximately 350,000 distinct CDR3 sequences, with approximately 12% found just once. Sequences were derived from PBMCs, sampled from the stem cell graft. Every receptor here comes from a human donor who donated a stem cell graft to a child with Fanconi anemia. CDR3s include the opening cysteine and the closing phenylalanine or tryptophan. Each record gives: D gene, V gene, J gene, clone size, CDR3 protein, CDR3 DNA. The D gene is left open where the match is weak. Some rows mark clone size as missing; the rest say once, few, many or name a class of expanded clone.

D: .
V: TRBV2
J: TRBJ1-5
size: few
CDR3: CASSGSTVSQPQHF
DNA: TGTGCCAGCAGTGGATCTACCGTCTCTCAGCCCCAGCATTTT

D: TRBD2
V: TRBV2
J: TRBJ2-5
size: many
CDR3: CASMGGLVPQYF
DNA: TGTGCCAGCATGGGAGGGTTGGTGCCCCAGTACTTC

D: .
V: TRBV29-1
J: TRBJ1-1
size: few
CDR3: CSVAGQRLVNTEAFF
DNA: TGCAGCGTTGCTGGGCAGCGCTTGGTAAACACTGAAGCTTTCTTT

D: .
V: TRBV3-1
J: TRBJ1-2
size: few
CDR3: CASSQDEGKFYGYTF
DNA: TGTGCCAGCAGCCAAGATGAGGGAAAGTTTTATGGCTACACCTTC

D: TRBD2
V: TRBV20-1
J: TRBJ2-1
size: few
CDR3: CSARVGSGGYNEQFF
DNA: TGCAGTGCTAGAGTGGGTAGCGGGGGTTACAATGAGCAGTTCTTC

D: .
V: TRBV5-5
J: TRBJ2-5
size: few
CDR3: CASSLVTGRETQYF
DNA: TGTGCCAGCAGCTTGGTGACAGGGAGGGAGACCCAGTACTTC

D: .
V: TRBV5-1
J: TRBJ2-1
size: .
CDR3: CASSLVLASRGNEQFF
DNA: TGCGCCAGCAGCTTGGTCCTCGCTAGCAGGGGTAATGAGCAGTTCTTC

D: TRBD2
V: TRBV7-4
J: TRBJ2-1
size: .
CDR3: CASSLTGGFNEQFF
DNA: TGTGCCAGCAGCTTAACGGGGGGTTTCAATGAGCAGTTCTTC

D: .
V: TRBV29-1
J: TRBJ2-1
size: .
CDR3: CSLARGKAEQFF
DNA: TGCAGCCTGGCGAGGGGAAAGGCTGAGCAGTTCTTC

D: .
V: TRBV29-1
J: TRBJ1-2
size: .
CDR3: CSVVDRVSVYGYTF
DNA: TGCAGCGTTGTGGATAGGGTTTCCGTCTATGGCTACACCTTC

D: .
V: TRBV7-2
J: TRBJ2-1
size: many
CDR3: CASSLEGDHHNEQFF
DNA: TGTGCCAGCAGCTTAGAGGGTGACCACCACAATGAGCAGTTCTTC

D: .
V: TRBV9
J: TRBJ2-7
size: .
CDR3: CASSGFGVGEQYF
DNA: TGTGCCAGCAGCGGGTTCGGGGTTGGCGAGCAGTACTTC

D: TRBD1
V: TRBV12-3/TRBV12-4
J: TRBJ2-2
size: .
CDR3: CASRPQGDPVQNTGELFF
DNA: TGTGCCAGCCGACCACAGGGGGATCCCGTACAGAACACCGGGGAGCTGTTTTTT

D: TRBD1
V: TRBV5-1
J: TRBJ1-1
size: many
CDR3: CASSSGQGGAEAFF
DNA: TGCGCCAGCAGCTCGGGACAGGGAGGGGCTGAAGCTTTCTTT

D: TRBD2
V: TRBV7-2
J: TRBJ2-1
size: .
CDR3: CASSSLGGIKFF
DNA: TGTGCCAGCAGCTCACTCGGGGGGATCAAGTTCTTC

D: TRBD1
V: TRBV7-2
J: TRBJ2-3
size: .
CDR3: CASSLFATGGTDTQYF
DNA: TGTGCCAGCAGCTTATTTGCGACAGGGGGCACAGATACGCAGTATTTT

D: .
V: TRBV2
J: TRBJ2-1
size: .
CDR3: CASTWGRGAYNEQFF
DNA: TGTGCCAGCACATGGGGCAGGGGGGCCTACAATGAGCAGTTCTTC

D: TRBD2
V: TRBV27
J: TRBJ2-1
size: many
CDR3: CASSLSAGGVEQFF
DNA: TGTGCCAGCAGTTTAAGCGCGGGGGGAGTAGAGCAGTTCTTC

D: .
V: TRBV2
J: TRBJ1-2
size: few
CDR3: CASSERSNYGYTF
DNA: TGTGCCAGCAGTGAAAGGAGCAACTATGGCTACACCTTC

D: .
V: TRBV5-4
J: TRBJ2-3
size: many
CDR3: CASSLAQTGTTQYF
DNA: TGTGCCAGCAGCTTGGCCCAGACCGGGACTACGCAGTATTTT

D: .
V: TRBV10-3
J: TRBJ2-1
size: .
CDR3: CAISGFDEQFF
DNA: TGTGCCATCAGTGGTTTCGATGAGCAGTTCTTC

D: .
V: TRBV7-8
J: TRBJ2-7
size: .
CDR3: CASSPLPGLPAEQYF
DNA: TGTGCCAGCAGCCCACTTCCCGGCCTCCCCGCCGAGCAGTACTTC

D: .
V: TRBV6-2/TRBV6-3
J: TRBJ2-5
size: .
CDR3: CASSYVGQQTQYF
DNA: TGTGCCAGCAGTTACGTCGGTCAACAGACCCAGTACTTC

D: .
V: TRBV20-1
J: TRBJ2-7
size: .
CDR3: CSVKLPHMREQYF
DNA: TGCAGTGTCAAACTCCCGCACATGCGCGAGCAGTACTTC

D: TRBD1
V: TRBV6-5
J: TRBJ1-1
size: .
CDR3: CATVDRGTEAFF
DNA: TGTGCCACCGTAGACAGGGGCACTGAAGCTTTCTTT

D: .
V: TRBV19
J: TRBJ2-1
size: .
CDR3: CASSGHNEQFF
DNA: TGTGCCAGTAGTGGACACAATGAGCAGTTCTTC

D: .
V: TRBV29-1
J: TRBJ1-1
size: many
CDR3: CSVAGAGDTEAFF
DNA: TGCAGCGTTGCAGGGGCAGGAGACACTGAAGCTTTCTTT

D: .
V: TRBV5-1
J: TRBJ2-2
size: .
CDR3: CASSAPGVPPTGELFF
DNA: TGCGCCAGCAGCGCCCCGGGGGTTCCACCAACCGGGGAGCTGTTTTTT

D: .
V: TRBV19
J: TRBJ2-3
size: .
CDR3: CASRRQGESDTQYF
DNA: TGTGCCAGTAGAAGGCAGGGTGAATCAGATACGCAGTATTTT

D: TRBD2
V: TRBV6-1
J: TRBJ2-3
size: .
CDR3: CASSPARLAGGEADTQYF
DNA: TGTGCCAGCAGTCCGGCCCGACTAGCGGGGGGCGAGGCAGATACGCAGTATTTT

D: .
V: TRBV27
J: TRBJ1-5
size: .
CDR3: CASSLEGVNNQPQHF
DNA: TGTGCCAGCAGTTTAGAGGGGGTGAACAATCAGCCCCAGCATTTT

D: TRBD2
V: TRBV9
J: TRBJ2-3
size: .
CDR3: CASSLTSGGRTDTQYF
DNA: TGTGCCAGCAGCTTGACTAGCGGGGGGAGAACAGATACGCAGTATTTT

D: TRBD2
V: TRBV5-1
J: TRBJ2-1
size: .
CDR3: CASSPGLAGGYNEQFF
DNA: TGCGCCAGCAGCCCCGGACTAGCGGGGGGGTACAATGAGCAGTTCTTC

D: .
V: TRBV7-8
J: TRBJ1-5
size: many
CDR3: CASSPGQINQPQHF
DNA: TGTGCCAGCAGCCCAGGACAGATTAATCAGCCCCAGCATTTT

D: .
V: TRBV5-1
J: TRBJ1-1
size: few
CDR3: CASSLSPAGVNTEAFF
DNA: TGCGCCAGCAGCTTGTCTCCGGCAGGGGTGAACACTGAAGCTTTCTTT